This T cell receptor (beta chain) was identified during a study of CD8+CD57+ T cells in acquired aplastic anemia listed by TCRdb under 2018. General notes on the study: DNA extracted from sorted CD4+ and CD8+ cells had a mean of approximately 3.5 ug, with a range of about 0.19 to 27.4 ug. Mean read counts for healthy donor samples were around 10 million for CD4+ cells and 11.0 million for CD8+ cells.

The full study reports these points: Although roughly 29 CD8+ CDR3 sequences were shared by patients and controls, these sequences appeared highly expressed in patients and within the immunodominant clones of patients. Patients and healthy controls showed no significant difference in CD8+ Simpson's diversity (P=0.060).

In this study, sorted CD4+ and CD8+ T cells from the blood of healthy subjects and of severe aplastic anemia patients had their TCR repertoires deep-sequenced. Ficoll-Paque density gradient centrifugation was used to isolate peripheral blood mononuclear cells. Before DNA was extracted, CD4+ and CD8+ T cells were sorted using either FACS or magnetic beads. TCR beta VDJ combination and CDR3 sequence profiling used genomic DNA as the template. TCR repertoire sequencing was run on an Illumina HiSeq 2000. In the source study's methods: TRBV/TRBJ rearrangement plots, CDR3 size and DJ length profiles, and Simpson's diversity index were used to evaluate the repertoires. The most abundant DNA sequence in the deep sequencing data was taken as the immunodominant clone. CDR3 amino acid sequences were checked for sharing across subjects and were also compared against the VDJdb database and published repertoires. TCRdb cleaned the public reads at Q25 with fastp, built clones with MiXCR and kept in-frame beta chains. Each entry is one CDR3 protein sequence, shown with its most common DNA and genes. The V and J calls were not made by the authors but by TCRdb's processing. A total of about 68,000 distinct CDR3 sequences appear in this sample, around half of them only once. The ten largest clones add up to approximately 8.6% of the sample.

This clonotype was detected ten times or more. This receptor's antigen is unknown. No clone much larger than this one lies a single base away; base qualities are absent. Sequences MGHRA (CDR1) and YSYEKL (CDR2) are obtained from the germline V gene. Inclusive of the bounding cysteine and phenylalanine, the CDR3 is 15 residues long. Only the CDR3 portion is preserved as DNA: 45 bases, with reading frame beginning at the first base. At the junction V is shortened by 3 bases and J by 0 bases; bases outside the gene matches: 2. The clonotype was recovered from a human donor in good health, serving as a control. The sequence links TRBV4-1 to TRBJ2-1; 7 bases in the junction line up with TRBD1. The sequenced sample was sorted CD4+, CD8+, or CD8+CD57+ T cells (not recorded which) from PBMCs. The nucleotides read TGCGCCAGCAGCCAGCAGGGGGACTCCTACAATGAGCAGTTCTTC. It specifies CASSQQGDSYNEQFF.